The 8 T cell receptor beta chains below come from one sample, sequenced in a study of blood T cell repertoires in COVID-19. Produced via immunoSEQ multiplex PCR; TCRdb's table is partial and in-frame only. The sample records 150,000 or so clones, 75% to 90% being singletons. The source material was peripheral blood. Source of these receptors: an older woman with acute or convalescent COVID-19.

This sequence joins TRBV2 and TRBJ2-3, with D perhaps matching TRBD1 (5 bases). The CDR3 sequence is 17 residues long. Germline loops: CDR1 SNHLY, CDR2 FYNNEI. V was cut by 5 bases and J by 0 bases, with 18 bases left in between. The CDR3 sequence is CASSYRIGLLSTDTQYF. As DNA, the CDR3 is TGTGCCAGCAGTTACAGGATCGGTCTGCTTAGCACAGATACGCAGTATTTT. Using reference TRBV2 and TRBJ2-3 for the parts outside the CDR3, the full variable domain is EPEVTQTPSHQVTQMGQEVILRCVPISNHLYFYWYRQILGQKVEFLVSFYNNEISEKSEIFDDQFSVERPDGSNFTLKIRSTKLEDSAMYFCASSYRIGLLSTDTQYFGPGTRLTVL.

Remarks on this clone: The junction departs from germline at one end; a sequencing error may be responsible. The same CDR3 arises from other DNA sequences in this sample as well. This rearrangement joins TRBV18 to TRBJ1-2; maybe TRBD1 (5 bases). The CDR3 has 13 amino acids. CDR1 is KGHSH, CDR2 LQKENI, per germline. The CDR3 spells CASSPGGNYGYTF. In nucleotides, the CDR3 is TGTGCCAGCTCACCCGGGGGAAACTACGGCTACACCTTC.

V and J are TRBV28 and TRBJ1-4; D gene unclear. CDR3 length equals 12 residues. Germline CDR1 reads MDHEN; CDR2 reads SYDVKM. Trimming removed 6 bases at V and 8 bases at J, with 10 bases between. CDR3 DNA: TGTGCCAGCAGGGAGAATGGGGAAAAACTGTTTTTT. As protein: CASRENGEKLFF.

V usage is TRBV6-5 and J usage is TRBJ2-7, with a weak D call TRBD1 (6 bases). The CDR3 runs to 12 residues. Germline-derived CDR1 and CDR2 are MNHEY and SVGAGI. Trimming stripped 6 bases from V and 3 bases from J, with 9 bases between. The CDR3 coding sequence is TGTGCCAGCAGGGGGACAATCTACGAGCAGTACGTC. Translating gives CASRGTIYEQYV.

V and J are TRBV10-3 and TRBJ1-6; perhaps TRBD1 as D (6 bases). Germline lookup yields CDR1 ENHRY and CDR2 SYGVKD. This CDR3 spans 15 amino acids. Deletions cut 10 bases from V and 4 bases from J, with 17 bases between. The CDR3 DNA reads TGTGCCACTCGCTGGACAGACGGATATAATTCACCCCTCCACTTT. This sequence encodes CATRWTDGYNSPLHF.

The chain links TRBV12-5 to TRBJ2-6, with 7 positions matching TRBD1. V shed 7 bases and J 5 bases; nucleotides not matched to a gene: 17. This CDR3 has 18 residues. Germline-derived CDR1 and CDR2 are LGHNT and FRNRAP. The CDR3 DNA is TGTGCTAGTGCCCTCCACCAGACAGGGTCTGGTAGGGCCAACGTCCTGACTTTC. Translating it yields CASALHQTGSGRANVLTF.

V gene TRBV2 combines with J gene TRBJ1-5; tentatively, D is TRBD1 (5 bases). CDR1 is SNHLY and CDR2 is FYNNEI in the germline V gene. With 7 bases removed from V and 2 bases from J, the gap between germline ends came to 9 bases. The CDR3 totals 13 residues. Here the CDR3 reads CASMGEGNQPQHF. The CDR3 DNA reads as TGTGCCAGCATGGGGGAGGGCAATCAGCCCCAGCATTTT.

The gene calls are TRBV5-8 and TRBJ2-7; 8 bases line up with TRBD1. Germline CDR1 and CDR2: SGHTS and YDEGEE. Germline trimming cut 7 bases from V and 3 bases from J; bases unmatched to any gene: 9. The CDR3 has 14 residues. For the CDR3, the DNA is TGTGCCAGCGCCGTGCGGACAGGGTTCTACGAGCAGTACGTC. Translation gives CASAVRTGFYEQYV.